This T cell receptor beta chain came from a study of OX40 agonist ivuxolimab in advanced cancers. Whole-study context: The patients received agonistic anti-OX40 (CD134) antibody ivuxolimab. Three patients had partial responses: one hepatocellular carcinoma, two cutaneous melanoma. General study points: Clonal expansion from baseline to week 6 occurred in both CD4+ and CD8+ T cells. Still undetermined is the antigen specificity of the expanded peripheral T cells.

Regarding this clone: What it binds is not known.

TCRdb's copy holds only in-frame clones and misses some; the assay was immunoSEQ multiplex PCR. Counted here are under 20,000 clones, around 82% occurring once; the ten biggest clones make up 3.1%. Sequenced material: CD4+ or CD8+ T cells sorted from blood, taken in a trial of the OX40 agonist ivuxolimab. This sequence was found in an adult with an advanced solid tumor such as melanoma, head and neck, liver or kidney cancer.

The CDR3 here is CASSEPRLAKNIQYF. The CDR3 nucleotides are TGTGCCAGCAGTGAACCTCGGCTAGCCAAAAACATTCAGTACTTC. This chain links TRBV6-1 with TRBJ2-4, with unresolved D. CDR1 is MNHNS, CDR2 SASEGT, per germline. V dropped 2 bases and J dropped 0 bases, with 8 bases sitting between them. The CDR3 runs to 15 residues.